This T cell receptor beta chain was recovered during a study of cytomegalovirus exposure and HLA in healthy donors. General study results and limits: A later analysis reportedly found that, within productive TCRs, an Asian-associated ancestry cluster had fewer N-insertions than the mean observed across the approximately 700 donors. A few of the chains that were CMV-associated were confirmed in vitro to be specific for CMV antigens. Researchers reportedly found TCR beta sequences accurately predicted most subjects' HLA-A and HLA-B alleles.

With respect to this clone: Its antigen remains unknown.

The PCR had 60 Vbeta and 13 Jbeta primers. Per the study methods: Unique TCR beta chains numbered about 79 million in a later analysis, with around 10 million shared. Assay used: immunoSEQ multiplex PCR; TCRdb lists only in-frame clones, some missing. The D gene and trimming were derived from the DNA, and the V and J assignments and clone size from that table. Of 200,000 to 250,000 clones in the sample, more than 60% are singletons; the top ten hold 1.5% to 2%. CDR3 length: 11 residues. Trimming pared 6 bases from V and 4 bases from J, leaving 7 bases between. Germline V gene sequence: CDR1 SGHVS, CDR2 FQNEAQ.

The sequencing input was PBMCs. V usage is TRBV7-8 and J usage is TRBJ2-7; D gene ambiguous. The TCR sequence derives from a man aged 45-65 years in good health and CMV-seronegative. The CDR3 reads CASSFQYEQYF. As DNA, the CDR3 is TGTGCCAGCAGTTTTCAATACGAGCAGTACTTC.